These 26 T cell receptor beta chains were all obtained from the same sample, sequenced in a study of T cell changes during pregnancy in multiple sclerosis. Here immunoSEQ multiplex PCR was the method, and the copy in TCRdb shows in-frame clones only, minus some. This sample yields some 58,000 clones, of which 96% are seen a single time; about 2.3% belongs to the top ten. The sample here was CD8+ T cells from peripheral blood mononuclear cells, taken after pregnancy. These receptors came from a female donor with multiple sclerosis, enrolled in a pregnancy study.

The table lists this clone with a count of one. J is TRBJ2-7 and V is TRBV27, with a possible D match to TRBD2 (6 bases). CDR3 length: 15 residues. Looked up from germline, CDR1 is MNHEY and CDR2 is SMNVEV (reference sequence). Deletions cut 1 base from V and 1 base from J, with 11 bases between. CDR3 bases: TGTGCCAGCAGTTTATTTGGGCTAGCGTCCTACGAGCAGTACTTC. It yields the protein CASSLFGLASYEQYF.

CDR3 nucleotides: TGTGCCAGCAGCTTGGCCGGGACAGGGGCGGCAGGGGAGCTGTTTTTT. Its translation is CASSLAGTGAAGELFF. This rearrangement joins TRBV5-6 to TRBJ2-2; 10 bases fit TRBD1. The germline gives CDR1 SGHDT, CDR2 YYEEEE. V was pared by 0 bases and J by 8 bases, with 7 bases of the junction left unmatched. The CDR3 contains 16 residues.

The chain combines TRBV27 with TRBJ2-3, with D possibly TRBD2 on 6 matching bases. Germline V lookup: CDR1 MNHEY, CDR2 SMNVEV (reference sequence). CDR3 length equals 14 residues. Trimming took 2 bases from V and 2 from J, leaving 8 bases between them. CDR3 protein: CASSLGGITDTQYF. The CDR3 DNA is TGTGCCAGCAGTTTAGGGGGGATCACAGATACGCAGTATTTT.

The CDR3 spells CARWTSGTDTQYF. As DNA, the CDR3 is TGTGCCAGATGGACTAGCGGGACAGATACGCAGTATTTT. The chain couples TRBV19 to TRBJ2-3; 11 bases match TRBD2. CDR1 LNHDA and CDR2 SQIVND come from the germline V gene (reference sequence). The CDR3 contains 13 residues. The trim removed 9 bases at V and 3 bases at J, leaving 2 bases unmatched.

The table lists this clone with a count of one. V is TRBV6-5 and J is TRBJ1-4, with a tentative D call TRBD1 (5 bases). CDR3 length: 15 amino acids. The germline CDR1 and CDR2 sequences are MNHEY and SVGAGI. Trimming removed 2 bases from V and 0 bases from J, with 7 bases in between. The CDR3 nucleotides read TGTGCCAGCAGTTACCGGACAACAACTAATGAAAAACTGTTTTTT. Protein sequence: CASSYRTTTNEKLFF.

The chain combines TRBV6-6 with TRBJ1-1; D perhaps matches TRBD1 (6 bases). Trimming took 5 bases from V and 4 from J, leaving 20 bases between them. Germline loops: CDR1 MNHNY, CDR2 SVGAGI (reference sequence). The CDR3 has 16 amino acids. The CDR3 here is CASSPKYRAEGTEAFF. CDR3 nucleotide sequence: TGTGCCAGCAGTCCAAAATACAGGGCAGAAGGCACTGAAGCTTTCTTT.

The chain has TRBV28 and TRBJ2-1; 11 nucleotides align to TRBD2. Germline lookup yields CDR1 MDHEN and CDR2 SYDVKM. This CDR3 region has 17 residues. V was clipped by 5 bases and J by 7 bases; unmatched bases: 13. The CDR3 DNA reads TGTGCCAGCAGTCGCCCTCTGACTAGCGGGACGGGAAATGAGCAGTTCTTC. Translated, it gives CASSRPLTSGTGNEQFF.

V and J are TRBV4-1 and TRBJ2-5; D is uncertain. Per the germline V gene, CDR1 is MGHRA and CDR2 is YSYEKL. There are 15 residues in the CDR3. Deletions cut 1 base from V and 4 bases from J, with 13 bases between. This chain's CDR3 is CASSQVGLTGETQYF. CDR3 bases: TGCGCCAGCAGCCAAGTGGGTCTAACGGGAGAGACCCAGTACTTC.

The chain links TRBV5-4 to TRBJ1-6, with D possibly TRBD1 on 6 matching bases. Trimming cost V 0 bases and J 8 bases, with 15 bases left between them. Germline V lookup: CDR1 SGHNT, CDR2 YYREEE (reference sequence). This CDR3 is built from 16 residues. The DNA of the CDR3 is TGTGCCAGCAGCTTGGATCGGGAAGGGGGTTATTCACCCCTCCACTTT. Its protein product is CASSLDREGGYSPLHF.

CDR3 loop: CATTDNPLYGYTF. The CDR3 DNA reads TGTGCCACCACCGACAACCCGCTCTATGGCTACACCTTC. The gene calls are TRBV19 and TRBJ1-2; D is undetermined. Trimming removed 10 bases at V and 4 bases at J, with 16 bases between. Germline values: CDR1 LNHDA, CDR2 SQIVND (reference sequence). There are 13 residues in the CDR3.

The V gene is TRBV2, the J gene TRBJ2-7, with 8 bases that match TRBD1. There are 14 residues in the CDR3. The V and J ends lost 3 bases and 4 bases, in that order; junction bases with no gene match: 5. Germline-derived CDR1 and CDR2 are SNHLY and FYNNEI. The CDR3: CASSDLQGVYEQYF. CDR3 in DNA: TGTGCCAGCAGTGATTTACAGGGGGTTTACGAGCAGTACTTC.

V gene TRBV7-6 combines with J gene TRBJ2-1; 8 nucleotides align to TRBD1. V lost 2 bases and J lost 4; bases outside the gene matches: 1. CDR1 SGHVS and CDR2 FNYEAQ come from the germline V gene. This CDR3 spans 14 amino acids. This chain's CDR3 is CASSLTGGYNEQFF. DNA of the CDR3: TGTGCCAGCAGCTTAACAGGGGGATACAATGAGCAGTTCTTC.

This chain joins TRBV6-1 and TRBJ2-4; 9 nucleotides agree with TRBD2. The germline CDR1 and CDR2 sequences are MNHNS and SASEGT. The CDR3 extends over 17 amino acids. The trim removed 2 bases at V and 2 bases at J, leaving 7 bases unmatched. This CDR3 reads CASSEIKASGTKNIQYF. The DNA of the CDR3 is TGTGCCAGCAGTGAAATAAAAGCTAGCGGGACCAAAAACATTCAGTACTTC.

The rearrangement uses TRBV28 and TRBJ1-1; D is perhaps TRBD1 (5 bases). Trimming stripped 2 bases from V and 1 base from J, with 11 bases between. This CDR3 contains 15 residues. CDR1 and CDR2 from the germline V gene are MDHEN and SYDVKM. The chain's CDR3 is CASSLSPTANTEAFF. Here the CDR3 DNA reads TGTGCCAGCAGTTTAAGTCCGACAGCGAACACTGAAGCTTTCTTT. Looking up the rest from reference TRBV28 and TRBJ1-1 gives the full variable domain: DVKVTQSSRYLVKRTGEKVFLECVQDMDHENMFWYRQDPGLGLRLIYFSYDVKMKEKGDIPEGYSVSREKKERFSLILESASTNQTSMYLCASSLSPTANTEAFFGQGTRLTVV.

This clone was detected only once. The gene calls are TRBV5-1 and TRBJ2-6; D possibly corresponds to TRBD2 (5 bases). This CDR3 has 15 amino acids. Trimming took off 3 bases at V and 1 base at J, with 8 bases between the two ends. Germline assignment: CDR1 SGHRS and CDR2 YFSETQ. The CDR3 region is CASSSSQSGANVLTF. CDR3 nucleotide sequence: TGCGCCAGCAGCTCTAGCCAATCTGGGGCCAACGTCCTGACTTTC. Full variable domain (outside the CDR3, taken from reference TRBV5-1 and TRBJ2-6): KAGVTQTPRYLIKTRGQQVTLSCSPISGHRSVSWYQQTPGQGLQFLFEYFSETQRNKGNFPGRFSGRQFSNSRSEMNVSTLELGDSALYLCASSSSQSGANVLTFGAGSRLTVL.

The genes are TRBV28 and TRBJ2-3; D gene ambiguous. Trimming stripped 6 bases from V and 4 bases from J, with 14 bases between. This CDR3 contains 14 residues. The V gene's germline CDR1 is MDHEN and CDR2 SYDVKM. Here the CDR3 DNA reads TGTGCCAGCAGCCGTTTTGTCTCAGCAGATACGCAGTATTTT. It yields the protein CASSRFVSADTQYF.

This sequence joins TRBV27 and TRBJ1-1; D gene uncertain. This CDR3 contains 13 residues. Trimming left V 6 bases short and J 0 bases short, with 8 bases between. Germline assignment: CDR1 MNHEY and CDR2 SMNVEV (reference sequence). The CDR3 region has the DNA TGTGCCAGCAGCTCCAGGATGAACACTGAAGCTTTCTTT. Protein product: CASSSRMNTEAFF.

The rearrangement joins TRBV7-9 to TRBJ2-2, with 7 bases fitting TRBD2. This CDR3 has 15 residues. Germline assignment: CDR1 SEHNR and CDR2 FQNEAQ (reference sequence). Losses at the gene ends were 4 bases for V and 0 bases for J; bases not matched to a gene: 2. CDR3 sequence reads: CASSSTSANTGELFF. As DNA, the CDR3 is TGTGCCAGCAGCTCCACTAGCGCGAACACCGGGGAGCTGTTTTTT.

This chain links TRBV12-5 with TRBJ1-1; D not certain. V lost 1 base and J lost 4, with 7 bases in between. The CDR3 runs to 13 residues. CDR1 is LGHNT, CDR2 FRNRAP, per germline. CDR3 nucleotide sequence: TGTGCTAGTGGTTTGGCTGAGGGCACTGAAGCTTTCTTT. Translated: CASGLAEGTEAFF.

V and J are TRBV14 and TRBJ2-1; D not resolved. Germline V gene sequence: CDR1 SGHDN, CDR2 FVKESK. V was shortened by 4 bases and J by 9 bases, with 19 bases between the two germline ends. The CDR3 contains 15 residues. The CDR3 here is CASSPQRTPAGEQFF. CDR3 nucleotide sequence: TGTGCCAGCAGCCCCCAGCGCACTCCTGCTGGTGAGCAGTTCTTC.

This rearrangement joins TRBV15 to TRBJ2-1; TRBD2 is a possible D gene (5 bases). The CDR3 loop spans 13 amino acids. Trimming removed 4 bases at V and 6 bases at J, with 10 bases between. CDR1 and CDR2 (germline): LNHNV, YYDKDF (reference sequence). In DNA form, the CDR3 reads TGTGCCACCAGCATAGATACTAGCAATGAGCAGTTCTTC. This translates into CATSIDTSNEQFF.

V usage is TRBV19 and J usage is TRBJ1-1, with a weak D call TRBD1 (6 bases). Trimming left V 8 bases short and J 2 bases short, with 15 bases between. The germline V gene encodes CDR1 LNHDA and CDR2 SQIVND (reference sequence). The CDR3 totals 14 residues. The CDR3 spells CASAVVGGNTEAFF. The CDR3 coding sequence is TGTGCCAGTGCCGTGGTAGGGGGAAACACTGAAGCTTTCTTT.

V is TRBV2 and J is TRBJ2-5; TRBD2 matches at 9 bases. The CDR3 contains 15 residues. Trimming took 6 bases from V and 4 from J; bases not matched to a gene: 9. Per the germline V gene, CDR1 is SNHLY and CDR2 is FYNNEI. The CDR3 DNA reads TGTGCCAGCAGGCGCTCGCGGGAGGGCAGAGAGACCCAGTACTTC. Its translation is CASRRSREGRETQYF.

This chain connects TRBV7-8 to TRBJ1-5, with 9 bases that match TRBD1. Germline CDR1 reads SGHVS; CDR2 reads FQNEAQ. The CDR3 extends over 17 amino acids. V shed 4 bases and J 2 bases; nucleotides not matched to a gene: 9. CDR3 loop: CASSWDREGSGNQPQHF. The CDR3 nucleotides are TGTGCCAGCAGCTGGGACAGGGAGGGGAGTGGCAATCAGCCCCAGCATTTT.

About this clone: At one boundary the junction diverges from the germline segment, which might be a read error. The chain is built from TRBV6-1 and TRBJ1-2, with D possibly matching TRBD1 (6 bases). CDR1 MNHNS and CDR2 SASEGT come from the germline V gene. The CDR3 runs to 10 residues. CDR3 bases: TGTGCCAGCAGTGAAGTGGACAGAGCCTTC. Its translation is CASSEVDRAF.

The rearrangement links TRBV13 to TRBJ1-1; no definite D call. The CDR3 loop spans 15 amino acids. Germline V gene sequence: CDR1 PRHDT, CDR2 FYEKMQ (reference sequence). V lost 4 bases and J 1 base, leaving 13 bases between the germline ends. The CDR3 coding sequence is TGTGCCAGCAGCTACCAAGGACGGGGGAACACTGAAGCTTTCTTT. Translation gives CASSYQGRGNTEAFF.